This T cell receptor (beta chain) was sequenced during a study of CD8+ T cells in alopecia areata (dated by TCRdb to between 2018 and 2020). For the wider study: Treated patients were enrolled in an open-label pilot trial of oral tofacitinib at 5 to 10 mg twice daily for moderate-to-severe alopecia areata. Scalp clonality was compared across normal scalp (n=4), patchy alopecia areata scalp (n=8), and alopecia totalis/universalis scalp (n=8). Patients stayed on tofacitinib for 6 to 18 months and then had 6 months of follow-up off drug so that delayed response and recurrence could be assessed. Biopsies were taken from tofacitinib-treated patients at baseline and at 4 and 24 weeks of treatment, and a later scalp biopsy was taken in several of the tofacitinib-treated patients. In treated patients, disease severity was measured using the SALT score, which gives the percentage of scalp surface area affected. RNA was obtained with the PAXgene miRNA kit for fixed scalp, the miRNeasy kit for PBMCs, and the RNeasy kit for mouse skin. Scalp tissue and sorted CD4+ and CD8+ peripheral blood T cells from patchy and totalis/universalis alopecia areata patients and from healthy controls were covered by human TCRbeta sequencing. Amplification of TCRbeta CDR3 regions was done by immunoSEQ multiplex PCR using 35 Vbeta forward primers and 13 Jbeta reverse primers. The study used high-throughput TCRbeta sequencing to examine T cell clonal expansion in alopecia areata, in both the C3H/HeJ mouse model and human patients. What the authors observed across the whole study: Unlike mouse skin, which is dominated by gammadelta T cells, normal human skin has resident alphabeta T cells that are also sequenced, and this complicates analysis of the scalp TCR repertoire. Compared with normal scalp, lesional scalp, particularly in alopecia totalis/universalis, had higher clonality and more expanded CD8+ clones, which suggests antigenic drive. Tofacitinib significantly decreased scalp clonality and the number of expanded CD8+ clones among the top 100 scalp clones. Because the treated cohort was small and included a single nonresponder, larger studies are needed to assess links between baseline CD8+ expansion and response. During tofacitinib treatment, many expanded lesional clones remained in scalp and blood, and this persistence may partly explain relapse after treatment is stopped. TCR sequences shared between patients were less clear than in mice, possibly partly because of HLA diversity in the patient population.

Inclusive of the bounding cysteine and phenylalanine, the CDR3 is 13 residues long. The sequence is cut down to CDR3 DNA, 39 bases in frame from base 1. V loses 2 bases, J loses 11 bases, and the germline ends lie 14 bases apart. CDR1 and CDR2 are read off the germline V gene as SGDLS and YYNGEE. The library was built by means of the immunoSEQ multiplex PCR assay. To provide template for TCR sequencing, every sample had RNA extracted and reverse transcribed into cDNA. SuperScript III was used to make first-strand cDNA, primed with a 2:1 mix of oligo-dT and random hexamers. A synthetic immune receptor repertoire was used to measure amplification bias, and any remaining bias was corrected computationally. Per the authors' processing: Raw reads were preprocessed to remove errors, and CDR3 was defined by IMGT conventions from the conserved cysteine to phenylalanine. Clonality was computed by normalizing Shannon entropy by log2 of the number of productive unique TCRs and subtracting the result from 1. CD4 or CD8 identity of scalp clones was inferred by cross-referencing scalp TCRbeta sequences with sorted blood CD4 and CD8 repertoires. TCRdb mirrors the immuneACCESS table, restricted to in-frame sequences. Some clones are absent from its copies; in checked studies, under half trace to an unresolved V gene, and the reason for the others is unknown. Clone size and V and J calls were adopted from that table, with D and trimming inferred from the DNA. The table for this sample lists about 42,000 clones; about three fifths of them were counted only once. About a fifth of the sample rests with the top ten.

Per the publication, the time point label means: around 28 days on oral tofacitinib. The sample's treatment or condition label is to be understood as: oral pan-JAK inhibitor, 5-10 mg twice daily. Peripheral blood and lesional scalp punch biopsies were obtained from patients with alopecia areata. After PBMCs were isolated by density centrifugation and stained for CD3, CD4 and CD8, a FACSAria was used to sort CD4+ and CD8+ T cells. In the case of this clone: The clone's antigen remains unknown. Qualities for individual bases were not recorded, and no much larger clone is one base off.

The source is a human donor with alopecia areata. The specimen comprised CD8+ T cells sorted from blood, sampled at week 4, from a patient treated with tofacitinib. The chain links TRBV9 with TRBJ1-5, with a weak D call of TRBD1 (5 bases match). CDR3 protein: CASSVGDGTAQHF. The sequenced DNA: TGTGCCAGCAGCGTGGGGGACGGTACGGCCCAGCATTTT.